This T cell receptor (beta chain) was captured in a study of patients and donors after allogeneic stem cell transplantation. The ends were cut back, 6 bases at V and 5 bases at J, with 16 bases in the middle. The CDR3 runs to 13 residues. CDR1 SQVTM and CDR2 ANQGSEA come from the germline V gene. This clonotype came up a few times. TCRdb re-called the RT-PCR reads with MiXCR, one entry per CDR3 protein. The table records around 160,000 distinct CDR3 sequences, 30% of them present only once. The V and J genes are TRBV29-1 and TRBJ2-5, with D possibly TRBD1 on 8 matching bases. The specimen was blood, either unsorted or a sorted T cell fraction (not recorded which). The source of this sequence is a human donor who was either an allogeneic HSCT recipient or a stem cell or donor lymphocyte infusion donor (not recorded which). It is not recorded whose cells these are; they may come from a transplant donor. The CDR3 coding sequence is TGCAGCGTCCAACAGGGGGGGTATGAGACCCAGTACTTC. It translates to CSVQQGGYETQYF.